The clone carrying this TCR beta chain was picked up one time. Germline CDR1 reads MGHRA; CDR2 reads YSYEKL. V was shortened by 1 base and J by 2 bases, with 12 bases between the two germline ends. The CDR3 sequence is 15 residues long. The sample belongs to a study of Tregs in tolerant kidney transplant recipients. The method was immunoSEQ multiplex PCR; TCRdb's version includes in-frame clones alone and lacks a portion of them. The profile shows more than 95,000 clones, about 90% of them singletons. This clonotype was obtained from a human donor in good health. The V gene is TRBV4-1, the J gene TRBJ2-7, with D perhaps matching TRBD2 (5 bases). Source material: CD4+ T cells from blood. CDR3 region: CASSQGTVSPYEQYF. In DNA form, the CDR3 reads TGCGCCAGCAGCCAAGGGACTGTTTCCCCCTACGAGCAGTACTTC.